This TCR beta chain was captured by sequencing in a study of CD8+ T cells in alopecia areata. CDR3 length: 11 residues. Germline CDR1 SQVTM, CDR2 ANQGSEA. V shed 5 bases and J shed 10 bases, with 12 bases lying between them. Lesional scalp punch biopsies and peripheral blood were collected from alopecia areata patients. Once RNA had been extracted, it was reverse transcribed into cDNA to act as the sequencing template. Sequencing was performed with immunoSEQ multiplex PCR; in TCRdb, only in-frame clones are kept and a portion is missing. Of 150,000 or so clones in the sample, approximately 70% were seen once.

The origin of this receptor is a human donor with alopecia areata. The sample in question was CD8+ T cells sorted from blood, obtained at week 0. The rearrangement uses TRBV29-1 and TRBJ2-1; perhaps TRBD1 as D (5 bases). The CDR3 reads CSVTLGPEQFF. The CDR3 nucleotides are TGCAGCGTTACCTTGGGGCCGGAGCAGTTCTTC.